The count of the clone carrying this TCR beta chain is one. Data came from immunoSEQ multiplex PCR; TCRdb stores just in-frame clones and leaves some out. The sample records under 250,000 clones, roughly 87% being singletons. The sample belongs to a study of blood T cell repertoires in COVID-19. Specimen: peripheral blood. This TCR was recovered from a man between 18 and 35 years old with active or convalescent COVID-19.

The CDR3 DNA is TGCGCCAGCAGCTTGGGGACAGGGGGTAACACCGGGGAGCTGTTTTTT. Protein product: CASSLGTGGNTGELFF. This chain uses TRBV5-1 with TRBJ2-2; 10 bases map to TRBD1. The CDR3 length is 16 residues. CDR1 is SGHRS, CDR2 YFSETQ, per germline. J lost 2 bases, V lost 0 bases, and 1 base had no gene match.